This T cell receptor (beta chain) was sequenced during a study of blood T cell repertoires in COVID-19. On the study more broadly: There were acute and convalescent COVID-19 samples, and they came from the United States, Italy and Spain.

This CDR3 is built from 14 residues. CDR1 is WSHSY and CDR2 is SAAADI in the germline V gene. Using immunoSEQ multiplex PCR, the repertoire was profiled, and TCRdb retains in-frame clones only, with some absent. The sample lists almost 65,000 clones; 85% to 90% were seen once. As concerns this clone: A junction boundary mismatches the germline segment, possibly from a read error. Other DNA sequences in the same sample also yield this CDR3.

All enrollees were about 18 to 89 years old and from about 24 US areas. The sample consisted of PBMCs or T cells enriched from blood (not recorded which). The chain employs TRBV10-2 and TRBJ1-1; D gene uncertain. The source is a woman aged 40 to 50 who had recovered from COVID-19. The CDR3 is CASSELDSNTEAFF. CDR3 sequence (DNA): TGCGCCAGCAGTGAGTTGGATAGCAACACTGAGGCTTTCTTT.